Following are 24 T cell receptor beta chains from one sample sequenced in a study of shared clonotypes between healthy human individuals. The repertoire was sequenced with immunoSEQ multiplex PCR; TCRdb's copy has only in-frame clones and lacks some. The sample holds roughly 2.2 million clones; approximately 90% are singletons and the top ten take 0.37%. Specimen: naive CD4+ T cells from PBMCs. Subset specified: CD45RA+ positively selected. Every receptor here comes from a man between 18 and 29 years old in good health. Some clones in this sample may be carry-over from other donors' samples.

Only a few counts were recorded for this clone. This chain connects TRBV7-2 to TRBJ1-5; D is possibly TRBD1 (5 bases). The CDR3 loop spans 12 amino acids. The V gene lost 5 bases and the J gene lost 6 bases, with 8 bases spanning the gap. From germline, CDR1 is SGHTA and CDR2 FQGNSA. The CDR3 reads CASSHRGQPQHF. Here the CDR3 DNA reads TGTGCCAGCAGCCATAGGGGTCAGCCCCAGCATTTT.

As concerns this clone: Other DNA sequences in the sample encode the same CDR3. This chain joins TRBV5-1 and TRBJ2-3, with D uncertain. Germline CDR1 reads SGHRS; CDR2 reads YFSETQ. This CDR3 is built from 14 residues. V lost 3 bases and J 1 base, leaving 9 bases between the germline ends. The CDR3: CASSSTRGTDTQYF. The CDR3 DNA follows: TGCGCCAGCAGCTCAACAAGGGGCACAGATACGCAGTATTTT.

In this sample, this clone turned up once. The V and J genes are TRBV27 and TRBJ2-7, with D possibly TRBD2 on 6 matching bases. Germline lookup yields CDR1 MNHEY and CDR2 SMNVEV (reference sequence). Deletions cut 6 bases from V and 0 bases from J, with 12 bases between. The CDR3 spans 14 residues. The CDR3 DNA reads as TGTGCCAGCAGCCGGGACTTTAGCTCCTACGAGCAGTACTTC. Translation: CASSRDFSSYEQYF.

The chain uses TRBV7-6 and TRBJ2-1; 11 bases fit TRBD2. Germline CDR1 and CDR2: SGHVS and FNYEAQ. V lost 5 bases, J lost 6 bases, and 6 bases stayed unmatched. The CDR3 is 15 amino acids. CDR3 sequence: CASSRTSGSRNEQFF. In DNA form, the CDR3 reads TGTGCCAGCAGCCGCACTAGCGGGAGCCGCAATGAGCAGTTCTTC.

CDR3 nucleotides: TGTGCCAGCAGCTTCCTAGCGGTAATTGCAGATACGCAGTATTTT. As protein: CASSFLAVIADTQYF. The V gene is TRBV7-8, the J gene TRBJ2-3, with 7 bases that match TRBD2. Trimming cost V 3 bases and J 4 bases; bases outside gene matches: 7. CDR1 and CDR2 (germline): SGHVS, FQNEAQ. There are 15 residues in the CDR3.

J is TRBJ2-2 and V is TRBV29-1; TRBD2 aligns across 10 bases. There are 14 residues in the CDR3. J lost 7 bases, V lost 5 bases, and 7 bases had no gene match. Germline CDR1 and CDR2: SQVTM and ANQGSEA. This CDR3 is CSVKTSGPGGELFF. The CDR3 nucleotides read TGCAGCGTTAAGACTAGCGGGCCAGGCGGGGAGCTGTTTTTT.

This clone was seen a single time. The same CDR3 can be traced to other DNA sequences in this sample. The chain couples TRBV5-1 to TRBJ1-2; the D gene is possibly TRBD1 (6 bases). The CDR3 spans 13 residues. Trimming took 3 bases from V and 2 from J, leaving 8 bases between them. Looked up from germline, CDR1 is SGHRS and CDR2 is YFSETQ. CDR3 DNA: TGCGCCAGCAGCTCGCAGGGGAACTATGGCTACACCTTC. Translation: CASSSQGNYGYTF. Variable domain in full (rest from reference TRBV5-1 and TRBJ1-2): KAGVTQTPRYLIKTRGQQVTLSCSPISGHRSVSWYQQTPGQGLQFLFEYFSETQRNKGNFPGRFSGRQFSNSRSEMNVSTLELGDSALYLCASSSQGNYGYTFGSGTRLTVV.

The genes are TRBV10-1 and TRBJ2-5, with D perhaps assigned TRBD1 or TRBD2 (5 bases each). This CDR3 contains 15 residues. Per the germline V gene, CDR1 is WNHNN and CDR2 is SYGVQD (reference sequence). The V gene lost 3 bases and the J gene lost 4 bases, with 15 bases spanning the gap. CDR3 in amino acids: CASSDKYTGGETQYF. The CDR3 nucleotides read TGCGCCAGCAGTGATAAATATACTGGGGGAGAGACCCAGTACTTC.

The V call is TRBV5-1, the J call TRBJ2-4; TRBD1 matches at 11 bases. Germline loops: CDR1 SGHRS, CDR2 YFSETQ. With V trimmed by 4 bases and J by 6 bases, 9 bases remained unmatched. This CDR3 is built from 16 residues. CDR3 sequence reads: CASSRSTGTGGNIQYF. The CDR3 region has the DNA TGCGCCAGCAGCCGGAGTACCGGGACAGGGGGAAACATTCAGTACTTC.

The chain is built from TRBV4-1 and TRBJ1-1; 7 nucleotides align to TRBD1. CDR3 length: 18 amino acids. Germline V gives CDR1 MGHRA, CDR2 YSYEKL. The junction had 13 bases not matched to a gene; V was cut back by 3 bases and J by 0 bases. This CDR3 is CASSHIDRAPRLNTEAFF. The CDR3 nucleotides read TGCGCCAGCAGCCACATCGACAGGGCGCCACGTCTGAACACTGAAGCTTTCTTT.

The V gene is TRBV2, the J gene TRBJ1-5; tentative D call: TRBD1 (6 bases). The CDR3 spans 15 residues. The V gene lost 5 bases and the J gene lost 7 bases, with 18 bases spanning the gap. Germline CDR1 and CDR2: SNHLY and FYNNEI. CDR3 nucleotides: TGTGCCAGCAGTCCCACAGGGCCTGTAGCCCAGCCCCAGCATTTT. As protein: CASSPTGPVAQPQHF.

A word on this clone: Other DNA sequences in the same sample also yield this CDR3. This chain connects TRBV5-1 to TRBJ2-1, with TRBD2 matching over 9 bases. Germline CDR1 SGHRS, CDR2 YFSETQ. The J segment lost 5 bases and the V segment lost 0 bases, leaving 3 bases of the junction unmatched. The CDR3 extends over 15 amino acids. The CDR3 bases are TGCGCCAGCAGCTTGGTGACTAGCGGCAACAATGAGCAGTTCTTC. Translation: CASSLVTSGNNEQFF.

This chain uses TRBV27 with TRBJ1-5; D is ambiguous. CDR1 MNHEY and CDR2 SMNVEV come from the germline V gene (reference sequence). There are 15 residues in the CDR3. Deletions cut 3 bases from V and 2 bases from J, with 11 bases between. CDR3 loop: CASSFSGFGNQPQHF. The DNA of the CDR3 is TGTGCCAGCAGTTTTTCGGGGTTCGGCAATCAGCCCCAGCATTTT.

The rearrangement joins TRBV27 to TRBJ2-2; tentative D call: TRBD1 (5 bases). The CDR3 is 14 amino acids. CDR1 is MNHEY and CDR2 is SMNVEV in the germline V gene (reference sequence). The V gene lost 4 bases and the J gene lost 7 bases, with 13 bases spanning the gap. The CDR3 sequence is CASSSRGHYGELFF. Written as DNA, the CDR3 is TGTGCCAGCAGTTCCCGTGGACACTACGGGGAGCTGTTTTTT.

The chain carries TRBV5-1 and TRBJ2-3; D call uncertain. This CDR3 region has 15 residues. V lost 2 bases to trimming and J lost 6 bases, with 16 bases between them. The V gene's germline CDR1 is SGHRS and CDR2 YFSETQ. The CDR3 here is CASSFYEPSRDTQYF. For the CDR3, the DNA is TGCGCCAGCAGCTTCTACGAGCCATCCCGGGATACGCAGTATTTT.

The gene calls are TRBV19 and TRBJ2-1, with TRBD2 matching 11 bases. Germline assignment: CDR1 LNHDA and CDR2 SQIVND (reference sequence). V shed 5 bases, J shed 0 bases, and the junction held 9 bases outside the gene matches. This CDR3 is built from 18 residues. Written as DNA, the CDR3 is TGTGCCAGTAGTGTCGGGACTAGCGGAAAGAGCTCCTACAATGAGCAGTTCTTC. Its translation is CASSVGTSGKSSYNEQFF.

J is TRBJ2-1 and V is TRBV6-1, with D possibly TRBD2 on 6 matching bases. V was pared by 3 bases and J by 4 bases, with 22 bases between. There are 18 residues in the CDR3. Germline V CDR1 and CDR2: MNHNS, SASEGT. CDR3 in DNA: TGTGCCAGCAGTGACCTATCTCTGGGGCGGGCGGGGTACAATGAGCAGTTCTTC. Protein product: CASSDLSLGRAGYNEQFF.

This clone came up a few times. The V and J genes are TRBV4-2 and TRBJ2-3; TRBD2 is a possible D gene (5 bases). The CDR3 runs to 15 residues. Germline CDR1 reads LGHNA; CDR2 reads YNFKEQ. The ends were cut back, 3 bases at V and 1 base at J, with 11 bases in the middle. The CDR3 spells CASSQIWTRTDTQYF. CDR3 sequence (DNA): TGTGCCAGCAGCCAGATTTGGACTCGCACAGATACGCAGTATTTT.

This chain joins TRBV5-6 and TRBJ2-1; the match to TRBD2 covers 8 bases. J gave up 0 bases and V 5 bases, and 4 bases lay outside the gene matches. The V gene's germline CDR1 is SGHDT and CDR2 YYEEEE. The CDR3 spans 15 residues. The CDR3 is CASSPSGSSYNEQFF. As DNA, the CDR3 is TGTGCCAGCAGTCCAAGCGGGAGCTCCTACAATGAGCAGTTCTTC.

With regard to this clone: Other nucleotide sequences in the sample specify the same CDR3. The chain is built from TRBV7-2 and TRBJ2-7; 7 nucleotides align to TRBD2. The CDR3 totals 15 residues. V lost 2 bases and J lost 4; bases outside the gene matches: 8. Looked up from germline, CDR1 is SGHTA and CDR2 is FQGNSA. The CDR3: CASSLLAGVSYEQYF. The CDR3 DNA reads as TGTGCCAGCAGCTTATTGGCGGGAGTGTCATACGAGCAGTACTTC. Together with reference TRBV7-2 and TRBJ2-7, the CDR3 gives the full variable domain: GAGVSQSPSNKVTEKGKDVELRCDPISGHTALYWYRQSLGQGLEFLIYFQGNSAPDKSGLPSDRFSAERTGGSVSTLTIQRTQQEDSAVYLCASSLLAGVSYEQYFGPGTRLTVT.

The chain couples TRBV10-3 to TRBJ1-2, with D unresolved. The CDR3 has 17 residues. Germline loops: CDR1 ENHRY, CDR2 SYGVKD. V was shortened by 2 bases and J by 7 bases, with 23 bases between the two germline ends. The CDR3 sequence is CAISEPLVRRREGGYTF. The CDR3 coding sequence is TGTGCCATCAGTGAGCCCCTCGTACGGCGAAGGGAGGGTGGCTACACCTTC.

This rearrangement joins TRBV10-1 to TRBJ1-1; D is unresolved. Germline V gene data show CDR1 as WNHNN and CDR2 as SYGVQD (reference sequence). CDR3 length: 14 residues. V lost 5 bases and J 1 base, leaving 11 bases between the germline ends. The CDR3 sequence is CASSSPARNTEAFF. The CDR3 region has the DNA TGCGCCAGCAGTAGTCCAGCGAGGAACACTGAAGCTTTCTTT.

This chain links TRBV27 with TRBJ2-7, with D perhaps assigned TRBD1 or TRBD2 (5 bases each). Trimming shortened V by 4 bases and J by 0 bases, and 13 bases separated the two germline ends. The CDR3 has 15 residues. Germline V gives CDR1 MNHEY, CDR2 SMNVEV (reference sequence). The CDR3 loop is CASSSSGLGSYEQYF. The CDR3 DNA reads TGTGCCAGCAGTTCCTCGGGGCTCGGCTCCTACGAGCAGTACTTC.

This sequence joins TRBV19 and TRBJ2-7; maybe TRBD2 (5 bases). The CDR3 length is 13 residues. Germline values: CDR1 LNHDA, CDR2 SQIVND (reference sequence). V lost 5 bases, J lost 2 bases, and 10 bases lay in between. CDR3 region: CASSLDSAYEQYF. The CDR3 coding sequence is TGTGCCAGTAGTCTGGACTCCGCCTACGAGCAGTACTTC.